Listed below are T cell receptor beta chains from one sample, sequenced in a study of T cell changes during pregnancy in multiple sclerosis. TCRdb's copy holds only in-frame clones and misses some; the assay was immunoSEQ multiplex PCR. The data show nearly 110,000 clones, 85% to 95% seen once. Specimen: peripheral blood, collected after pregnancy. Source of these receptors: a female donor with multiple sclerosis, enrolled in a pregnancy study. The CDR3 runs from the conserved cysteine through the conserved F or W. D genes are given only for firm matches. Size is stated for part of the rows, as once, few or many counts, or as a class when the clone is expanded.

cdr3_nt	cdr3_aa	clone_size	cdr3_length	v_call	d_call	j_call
TGTGCCAGCAGTTCGGGGTACAGCCCTCAGACCTACGAGCAGTACTTC	CASSSGYSPQTYEQYF	NA	16	TRBV27	NA	TRBJ2-7
TGTGCCAGCAGCGTAGCAAGCGGATATTACAATGAGCAGTTCTTC	CASSVASGYYNEQFF	NA	15	TRBV9	NA	TRBJ2-1
TGTGCCAGCAGCCCTAGCTCCTACGAGCAGTACTTC	CASSPSSYEQYF	few	12	TRBV7-2	NA	TRBJ2-7
TGTGCCAGCAGCTTAGGGGCCTACACTGAAGCTTTCTTT	CASSLGAYTEAFF	NA	13	TRBV7-3	NA	TRBJ1-1
TGTGCCAGCAGCCAAGTAACTAGCGGGGATTACACAGATACGCAGTATTTT	CASSQVTSGDYTDTQYF	NA	17	TRBV4-2	TRBD2	TRBJ2-3
TGTGCCAGCTCCCGGTTGGAGATGAACACTGAAGCTTTCTTT	CASSRLEMNTEAFF	NA	14	TRBV6-1	NA	TRBJ1-1
TGTGCCAGCAGCTTCGAACCACAGGGTGGAGCCATGAACACTGAAGCTTTCTTT	CASSFEPQGGAMNTEAFF	NA	18	TRBV7-8	NA	TRBJ1-1
TGCGCCAGCAGCCCCTCTGAAACACGGGACAGGGAGAATACCTTC	CASSPSETRDRENTF	NA	15	TRBV4-1	TRBD1	TRBJ1-2
TGTGCCAGCAGCGTAGTATTCCGGGACAGCTTCAATCTTTCCTATGGCTACACCTTC	CASSVVFRDSFNLSYGYTF	NA	19	TRBV9	TRBD1	TRBJ1-2
TGTGCCAGCAGCTTGTACGGTTCTAATCAGCCCCAGCATTTT	CASSLYGSNQPQHF	NA	14	TRBV5-6	NA	TRBJ1-5
TGCGCCAGCAGCTTGACAGGGGCCTCGAACACTGAAGCTTTCTTT	CASSLTGASNTEAFF	once	15	TRBV5-1	TRBD1	TRBJ1-1
TGCGCCAGCAGCTTAGGACAGGGCGAGCAGTACTTC	CASSLGQGEQYF	NA	12	TRBV5-1	TRBD1	TRBJ2-7
TGTGCCTGGAGTGGGGGGCGCAGGAACTTCTACGAGCAGTACTTC	CAWSGGRRNFYEQYF	once	15	TRBV30	NA	TRBJ2-7
TGTGCCACCAGCAGAGGGGGCGCGGCAGATACGCAGTATTTT	CATSRGGAADTQYF	NA	14	TRBV15	NA	TRBJ2-3
TGTGCCAGCAGTTCCGGTGTTGGCACTGAAGCTTTCTTT	CASSSGVGTEAFF	NA	13	TRBV6-5	NA	TRBJ1-1
TGCGCCAGCAGCCAAGATGGCGGCAGGGGACAAGAGACCCAGTACTTC	CASSQDGGRGQETQYF	NA	16	TRBV4-1	NA	TRBJ2-5
TGTGCCAGCAGCTTATGGGGCGGAGATGAAAAACTGTTTTTT	CASSLWGGDEKLFF	NA	14	TRBV7-6	NA	TRBJ1-4
TGTGCCAGCAGTTTGAGAGCCACAGAGGCGGGATGGGAGACCCAGTACTTC	CASSLRATEAGWETQYF	NA	17	TRBV28	NA	TRBJ2-5
TGTGCCAGCAACAGGGGGATGAACACTGAAGCTTTCTTT	CASNRGMNTEAFF	NA	13	TRBV7-9	TRBD1	TRBJ1-1
TGTGCCAGCAGCTCGGGTGGCTACACCTTC	CASSSGGYTF	NA	10	TRBV7-3	NA	TRBJ1-2
TGCAGCGTTGAAGCGGGGACAGGGGGCGGTGAAGCTTTCTTT	CSVEAGTGGGEAFF	NA	14	TRBV29-1	TRBD1	TRBJ1-1
TGTGCCAGCAGTTTGTTGCGGGAGGGCCTAGGAAGGAATGAGCAGTTCTTC	CASSLLREGLGRNEQFF	NA	17	TRBV27	TRBD2	TRBJ2-1
TGTGCCAGCAGTGAAGTAAGGACAGGGGTACGATTTAGCTCTGGAAACACCATATATTTT	CASSEVRTGVRFSSGNTIYF	NA	20	TRBV6-1	TRBD1	TRBJ1-3
TGCGCCAGCAGCTTGGCTGGTAGCGGGGGGCCGGTAAATGAGCAGTTCTTC	CASSLAGSGGPVNEQFF	NA	17	TRBV5-1	TRBD2	TRBJ2-1
TGTGCCAGCAGTTCGGGACAAGTCTATGGCTACACCTTC	CASSSGQVYGYTF	NA	13	TRBV27	NA	TRBJ1-2
TGTGCCAGCAGCTCGAGACAATTGAACACTGAAGCTTTCTTT	CASSSRQLNTEAFF	NA	14	TRBV5-4	NA	TRBJ1-1
TGTGCCAGTAGTCCCCCAGGAAGAAACACCATATATTTT	CASSPPGRNTIYF	NA	13	TRBV19	NA	TRBJ1-3
TGTGCCAGCACCTCCCAAACAGGCTCGAGTACTGAAGCTTTCTTT	CASTSQTGSSTEAFF	NA	15	TRBV5-4	NA	TRBJ1-1
TGTGCCAGCAGCTTAGCCGGGGGGTATCAGCCCCAGCATTTT	CASSLAGGYQPQHF	NA	14	TRBV7-2	NA	TRBJ1-5
TGTGCCAGCAGCCGGACTAGCGGGGGGGCCTGGACCGGGGAGCTGTTTTTT	CASSRTSGGAWTGELFF	NA	17	TRBV11-1	TRBD2	TRBJ2-2
TGTGCCTGGAGTCCATCCGGGACAGGGGGATTCTACGAGCAGTACTTC	CAWSPSGTGGFYEQYF	NA	16	TRBV30	TRBD1	TRBJ2-7
TGTGCCAGCAGACCAGGGGGGATTAGGACAGATACGCAGTATTTT	CASRPGGIRTDTQYF	NA	15	TRBV2	NA	TRBJ2-3
NA	CASTSGQGSYGYTF	NA	14	TRBV19	NA	TRBJ1-2
TGTGCCAGCAGCCCTGCCGGGGAGGACACTGAAGCTTTCTTT	CASSPAGEDTEAFF	NA	14	TRBV27	NA	TRBJ1-1
TGTGCCAGCTCACAGGACATCCCTTCGGCTGAAGCTTTCTTT	CASSQDIPSAEAFF	NA	14	TRBV18	NA	TRBJ1-1
TGTGCCAGCAGTGAAGCCTACCGGACAGGGGAACTCTTC	CASSEAYRTGELF	once	13	TRBV6-1	TRBD1	TRBJ2-7
TGTGCCAGCAGTCCGGTCCTAATGAACACTGAAGCTTTCTTT	CASSPVLMNTEAFF	NA	14	TRBV28	NA	TRBJ1-1
TGTGCCTGGGAACAGGGGGCTGGGGAGACCCAGTACTTC	CAWEQGAGETQYF	NA	13	TRBV30	TRBD1	TRBJ2-5
TGTGCCAGCGGGCCAGGGCGAAATGAAAAACTGTTTTTT	CASGPGRNEKLFF	once	13	TRBV2	NA	TRBJ1-4
TGCGCCAGCAGCCAAGTTAGTGGGGCGTATTCACCCCTCCACTTT	CASSQVSGAYSPLHF	few	15	TRBV4-1	NA	TRBJ1-6
TGTGCCAGCAGCGCCCCGGGAGCCCCGAACACCGGGGAGCTGTTTTTT	CASSAPGAPNTGELFF	NA	16	TRBV5-4	NA	TRBJ2-2
TGTGCCAGCAGCGTAACAGGGAGCAGGGTTCCTGGCTACACCTTC	CASSVTGSRVPGYTF	NA	15	TRBV9	NA	TRBJ1-2
TGTGCCAGAAAGCGGGAGAAGGACACCGGGGAGCTGTTTTTT	CARKREKDTGELFF	NA	14	TRBV6-7	TRBD2	TRBJ2-2
TGTGCCACCAGCAGAGGATTACAGGCAACGAACACTGAAGCTTTCTTT	CATSRGLQATNTEAFF	NA	16	TRBV15	NA	TRBJ1-1
TGTGCCAGCAGTTTAGGACAGGGACCCACAGATACGCAGTATTTT	CASSLGQGPTDTQYF	NA	15	TRBV27	TRBD1	TRBJ2-3
TGTGCCAGCAGTTACTACGGGACAGGGAACACTGAAGCTTTCTTT	CASSYYGTGNTEAFF	NA	15	TRBV6-5	TRBD1	TRBJ1-1